This T cell receptor (beta chain) came from a study of cytomegalovirus exposure and HLA in healthy donors. General observations from the study: Sequencing likely produced, as an artifact, a cluster of highly shared sequence variants. A link between a missense DCLRE1C variant and TCR beta V- and J-gene trimming emerged from a later analysis.

Of note for this clone: No antigen is known for it.

CDR1 is PRHDT, CDR2 FYEKMQ, per germline (reference sequence). V was shortened by 2 bases and J by 2 bases, with 10 bases between the two germline ends. The CDR3 is 15 amino acids. The PCR employed 60 Vbeta primers together with 13 Jbeta primers. Libraries were prepared by immunoSEQ multiplex PCR; TCRdb keeps only in-frame clonotypes and omits some of them. Found here are about 190,000 clones, roughly 87% of them singletons; the top ten hold around 1%. The sequence was collected from a boy between 2 and 15 years old in good health and CMV-seronegative. Sequences were obtained from PBMCs. The chain has TRBV13 and TRBJ2-1; a possible D gene is TRBD2 (5 bases). The CDR3 sequence: CASSLQTITYNEQFF. In DNA, the CDR3 is TGTGCCAGCAGCTTACAGACTATTACCTACAATGAGCAGTTCTTC. Full variable domain (outside the CDR3, taken from reference TRBV13 and TRBJ2-1): AAGVIQSPRHLIKEKRETATLKCYPIPRHDTVYWYQQGPGQDPQFLISFYEKMQSDKGSIPDRFSAQQFSDYHSELNMSSLELGDSALYFCASSLQTITYNEQFFGPGTRLTVL.